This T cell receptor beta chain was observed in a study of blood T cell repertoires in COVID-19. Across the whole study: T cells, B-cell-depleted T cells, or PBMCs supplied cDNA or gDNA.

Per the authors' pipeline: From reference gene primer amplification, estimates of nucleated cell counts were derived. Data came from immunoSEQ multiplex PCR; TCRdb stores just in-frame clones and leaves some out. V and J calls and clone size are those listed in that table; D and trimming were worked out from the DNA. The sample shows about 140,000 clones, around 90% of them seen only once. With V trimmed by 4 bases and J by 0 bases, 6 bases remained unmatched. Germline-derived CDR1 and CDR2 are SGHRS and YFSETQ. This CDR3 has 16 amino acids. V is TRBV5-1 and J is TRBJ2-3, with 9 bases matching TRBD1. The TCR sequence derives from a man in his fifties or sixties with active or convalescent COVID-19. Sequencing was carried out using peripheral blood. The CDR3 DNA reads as TGCGCCAGCAGCGTGGGACAGGGTTCTAGCACAGATACGCAGTATTTT. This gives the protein CASSVGQGSSTDTQYF. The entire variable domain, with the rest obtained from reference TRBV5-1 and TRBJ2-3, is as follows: KAGVTQTPRYLIKTRGQQVTLSCSPISGHRSVSWYQQTPGQGLQFLFEYFSETQRNKGNFPGRFSGRQFSNSRSEMNVSTLELGDSALYLCASSVGQGSSTDTQYFGPGTRLTVL.